The 14 T cell receptor beta chains below all came from one sample that was sequenced in a study of T cell responses to AZD1222 COVID-19 vaccine. Method: immunoSEQ multiplex PCR; TCRdb's copy keeps in-frame clones and lacks some. The sample has over 100,000 clones, over 85% seen once. Source: peripheral blood, taken on day 0 of AZD1222 vaccination. These receptors all stem from an adult in good health.

V gene TRBV9 combines with J gene TRBJ2-7; tentatively, D is TRBD2 (6 bases). Between the trimmed V and J ends, which lost 0 bases and 0 bases, there was a span of 13 bases. Germline CDR1 and CDR2: SGDLS and YYNGEE. The CDR3 is 16 amino acids. This CDR3 is CASSVERERASYEQYF. The CDR3 nucleotides read TGTGCCAGCAGCGTAGAGAGAGAGCGGGCCTCCTACGAGCAGTACTTC.

This clone has just one count. V is TRBV24-1 and J is TRBJ1-2; D might be TRBD1 (5 bases). The germline V and J ends were trimmed by 3 bases and 3 bases, with 7 bases remaining between them. Germline-derived CDR1 and CDR2 are KGHDR and SFDVKD. This CDR3 spans 13 amino acids. The DNA for the CDR3 is TGTGCCACCAGTGATGGACAAGACTATGGCTACACCTTC. It specifies CATSDGQDYGYTF.

The J gene is TRBJ2-7, the V gene TRBV5-6; D is perhaps TRBD1 (6 bases). Trimming shortened V by 0 bases and J by 5 bases, and 18 bases separated the two germline ends. Germline lookup yields CDR1 SGHDT and CDR2 YYEEEE. The CDR3 length is 16 residues. In DNA form, the CDR3 reads TGTGCCAGCAGCTTGGGCGTCGTCAGGGGCGTGGACGAGCAGTACTTC. Translated: CASSLGVVRGVDEQYF. Based on the CDR3 plus reference TRBV5-6 and TRBJ2-7, the full variable domain is DAGVTQSPTHLIKTRGQQVTLRCSPKSGHDTVSWYQQALGQGPQFIFQYYEEEERQRGNFPDRFSGHQFPNYSSELNVNALLLGDSALYLCASSLGVVRGVDEQYFGPGTRLTVT.

This clone was detected only once. V gene TRBV29-1 combines with J gene TRBJ2-3, with D unclear. The CDR3 contains 10 residues. V was cut by 6 bases and J by 5 bases, with 6 bases left in between. The germline V gene has CDR1 SQVTM and CDR2 ANQGSEA. CDR3 amino acids: CSVRRDTQYF. In nucleotides, the CDR3 is TGCAGCGTAAGACGAGATACGCAGTATTTT.

V and J are TRBV30 and TRBJ1-1, with D possibly TRBD1 on 6 matching bases. The CDR3 length is 13 residues. From germline, CDR1 is GTSNPN and CDR2 SVGIG (reference sequence). V was cut by 2 bases and J by 10 bases, with 17 bases left in between. CDR3 DNA: TGTGCCTGGAGTAAACCCCCGAGGGGGGTAGCTTTCTTT. Encoded protein: CAWSKPPRGVAFF. The full variable domain, rest sourced from reference TRBV30 and TRBJ1-1, is SQTIHQWPATLVQPVGSPLSLECTVEGTSNPNLYWYRQAAGRGLQLLFYSVGIGQISSEVPQNLSASRPQDRQFILSSKKLLLSDSGFYLCAWSKPPRGVAFFGQGTRLTVV.

This chain uses TRBV15 with TRBJ1-2; possibly TRBD1 for D (6 bases). CDR1 and CDR2 (germline): LNHNV, YYDKDF (reference sequence). The CDR3 is 15 amino acids. With 5 bases removed from V and 4 bases from J, the gap between germline ends came to 17 bases. CDR3 coding DNA: TGTGCCACCAGCGGATACAGGGAGCAGGGCTATGGCTACACCTTC. It is translated as CATSGYREQGYGYTF.

In this sample, this clone turned up once. V and J are TRBV9 and TRBJ1-1, with TRBD1 matching over 9 bases. This CDR3 region has 19 residues. V lost 3 bases to trimming and J lost 0 bases; unmatched junction nucleotides: 15. Germline CDR1 and CDR2: SGDLS and YYNGEE. The CDR3 region has the DNA TGTGCCAGCAGCGCACTTGCAACGCCCGGGACAGGGTTGAACACTGAAGCTTTCTTT. Translation gives CASSALATPGTGLNTEAFF.

The rearrangement joins TRBV3-1 (or the pseudogene TRBV3-2) to TRBJ1-2; 7 bases line up with TRBD1. This CDR3 region has 15 residues. V lost 2 bases to trimming and J lost 4 bases; unmatched junction nucleotides: 7. In germline, CDR1 is LGHDT, CDR2 YNNKEL (reference sequence). The CDR3 here is CASSQYDRVGYGYTF. The CDR3 nucleotides read TGTGCCAGCAGCCAATATGACAGGGTCGGCTATGGCTACACCTTC.

This chain joins TRBV7-9 and TRBJ2-3; unclear D gene. The length of the CDR3 is 15 residues. V lost 2 bases and J 0 bases, leaving 9 bases between the germline ends. The V gene's germline CDR1 is SEHNR and CDR2 FQNEAQ (reference sequence). DNA of the CDR3: TGTGCCAGCAGCTTAATAGAAACTAGCACAGATACGCAGTATTTT. Translated: CASSLIETSTDTQYF.

The chain couples TRBV5-4 to TRBJ2-7; no clear D gene. V dropped 0 bases and J dropped 5 bases, with 3 bases sitting between them. CDR3 length: 11 residues. Per germline, CDR1 SGHNT and CDR2 YYREEE (reference sequence). The CDR3 region is CASSLGDEQYF. Here the CDR3 DNA reads TGTGCCAGCAGCTTGGGGGACGAGCAGTACTTC. The full variable domain, with the rest looked up from reference TRBV5-4 and TRBJ2-7, is ETGVTQSPTHLIKTRGQQVTLRCSSQSGHNTVSWYQQALGQGPQFIFQYYREEENGRGNFPPRFSGLQFPNYSSELNVNALELDDSALYLCASSLGDEQYFGPGTRLTVT.

V gene TRBV30 combines with J gene TRBJ1-5; 9 bases fit TRBD1. The ends lost 5 bases at V and 3 bases at J; junction bases unmatched: 2. Germline CDR1 reads GTSNPN; CDR2 reads SVGIG (reference sequence). The CDR3 length is 13 residues. CDR3 in amino acids: CAWGDRANQPQHF. CDR3 coding DNA: TGTGCCTGGGGGGACAGGGCCAATCAGCCCCAGCATTTT.

CDR3 DNA: TGTGCCAGTAGTATAGACCACTTTTTTCAGGGATCTGGCTACACCTTC. It encodes CASSIDHFFQGSGYTF. The chain couples TRBV19 to TRBJ1-2, with D possibly TRBD1 on 5 matching bases. The CDR3 spans 16 residues. Trimming took off 0 bases at V and 7 bases at J, with 18 bases between the two ends. The germline CDR1 and CDR2 sequences are LNHDA and SQIVND (reference sequence). The full variable domain, completed using reference TRBV19 and TRBJ1-2, is DGGITQSPKYLFRKEGQNVTLSCEQNLNHDAMYWYRQDPGQGLRLIYYSQIVNDFQKGDIAEGYSVSREKKESFPLTVTSAQKNPTAFYLCASSIDHFFQGSGYTFGSGTRLTVV.

The chain combines TRBV24-1 with TRBJ2-1; TRBD2 aligns across 8 bases. The germline V gene encodes CDR1 KGHDR and CDR2 SFDVKD. The ends lost 7 bases at V and 15 bases at J; junction bases unmatched: 7. The CDR3 has 11 amino acids. The CDR3 bases are TGTGCCACCAGCTCCGGGACTAGAACGTTCTTC. Translation: CATSSGTRTFF.

The chain has TRBV10-3 and TRBJ2-5, with D possibly being TRBD1 (6 bases). The V gene lost 8 bases and the J gene lost 5 bases, with 12 bases spanning the gap. This CDR3 contains 12 residues. CDR1 is ENHRY, CDR2 SYGVKD, per germline. In DNA, the CDR3 is TGTGCCATCGCAGGGCAGGGGGAGACCCAGTACTTC. Translating gives CAIAGQGETQYF.